What follows are 18 T cell receptor beta chains derived from one specimen sequenced in a study of blood T cells in healthy people across ages (dated by TCRdb to 2015 to 2017). The method was 5' RACE. The reads were generated on an Illumina HiSeq 2500. A second PCR of roughly 6 to 12 cycles was run with a J-beta primer mix and a sample-barcoded 5' primer. TCRdb trimmed public reads at Q25 via fastp, called clones via MiXCR and kept in-frame beta chains. CDR3 protein duplicates are merged, each entry listing the most common genes and DNA. Within this sample are 780,000 or so distinct CDR3 sequences, with roughly 25% of them counted one time only. Of the sample, under 4.5% falls within the top ten clones. This same sample was also taken into another study, of T cells of mothers and their children.

The sequencing sample was made of blood. The receptors were sampled from a boy aged 5 to 17 in good health.

This clonotype was counted only a few times. The chain recombines TRBV15 with TRBJ2-1; TRBD2 aligns across 7 bases. The germline V gene has CDR1 LNHNV and CDR2 YYDKDF (reference sequence). V lost 0 bases to trimming and J lost 5 bases; unmatched junction nucleotides: 10. This CDR3 spans 17 amino acids. The CDR3 DNA reads as TGTGCCACCAGCAGAGATCTGCAACTAGCGAACCACAATGAGCAGTTCTTC. Protein sequence: CATSRDLQLANHNEQFF.

The J gene is TRBJ2-3, the V gene TRBV28, with a tentative D call TRBD2 (6 bases). The germline CDR1 and CDR2 sequences are MDHEN and SYDVKM. This CDR3 comprises 11 residues. Trimming took 3 bases from V and 10 from J, leaving 8 bases between them. CDR3: CASSFWGAQYF. The CDR3 DNA follows: TGTGCCAGCAGTTTCTGGGGGGCGCAGTATTTT.

The genes are TRBV6-5 and TRBJ1-1; D gene ambiguous. Germline CDR1 is MNHEY and CDR2 is SVGAGI. The length of the CDR3 is 17 residues. The V gene lost 2 bases and the J gene lost 5 bases, with 21 bases spanning the gap. The CDR3 loop reads CASSYGLSRPAGTEAFF. CDR3 in DNA: TGTGCCAGCAGTTACGGGTTAAGTCGGCCAGCGGGAACTGAAGCTTTCTTT.

This clonotype was recorded a few times. The chain uses TRBV20-1 and TRBJ1-6; D may be TRBD1 (6 bases). This CDR3 region has 14 residues. CDR1 is DFQATT, CDR2 SNEGSKA, per germline (reference sequence). Trimming shortened V by 0 bases and J by 10 bases, and 13 bases separated the two germline ends. Here the CDR3 reads CSAREGTRLSPLHF. The CDR3 DNA is TGCAGTGCTAGAGAAGGGACAAGGCTCTCACCCCTCCACTTT.

The V call is TRBV3-1, the J call TRBJ2-3, with TRBD2 identical over 7 bases. The CDR3 has 15 residues. Germline V gives CDR1 LGHDT, CDR2 YNNKEL (reference sequence). The V and J ends lost 1 base and 2 bases, in that order; junction bases with no gene match: 3. CDR3 sequence (DNA): TGTGCCAGCAGCCAAGCGGGGGGACTCACAGATACGCAGTATTTT. Its translation: CASSQAGGLTDTQYF.

This clonotype showed up just once. This chain links TRBV7-6 with TRBJ2-3; 8 bases are shared with TRBD1. CDR3 length: 16 residues. In germline, CDR1 is SGHVS, CDR2 FNYEAQ. V lost 6 bases to trimming and J lost 4 bases; unmatched junction nucleotides: 12. CDR3 in DNA: TGTGCCAGCAGGCCTGAGACAGGGGATCCGCCAGATACGCAGTATTTT. This encodes CASRPETGDPPDTQYF.

The chain combines TRBV24-1 with TRBJ2-5; the D is unclear. The CDR3 loop spans 14 amino acids. Germline CDR1 KGHDR, CDR2 SFDVKD. Trimming took off 5 bases at V and 1 base at J, with 10 bases between the two ends. The CDR3 loop reads CATSGGFLQETQYF. In nucleotides, the CDR3 is TGTGCCACCAGTGGGGGTTTTCTCCAAGAGACCCAGTACTTC.

This clonotype occurred a few times. V and J are TRBV27 and TRBJ2-2; 9 bases are shared with TRBD2. J lost 0 bases, V lost 5 bases, and 4 bases had no gene match. This CDR3 spans 16 amino acids. Germline-derived CDR1 and CDR2 are MNHEY and SMNVEV (reference sequence). The DNA for the CDR3 is TGTGCCAGCAGTCAAGCGGGGGGCACGAACACCGGGGAGCTGTTTTTT. It is translated as CASSQAGGTNTGELFF.

V is TRBV7-9 and J is TRBJ2-5; 9 bases are shared with TRBD1. Per germline, CDR1 SEHNR and CDR2 FQNEAQ (reference sequence). The CDR3 consists of 15 residues. Trimming cost V 5 bases and J 5 bases; bases outside gene matches: 9. In DNA, the CDR3 is TGTGCCAGCAGCGCATGGAACAGGGGGCAGGAGACCCAGTACTTC. Amino acid sequence: CASSAWNRGQETQYF.

The chain recombines TRBV3-1 with TRBJ2-1; 13 bases align to TRBD2. Germline CDR1 reads LGHDT; CDR2 reads YNNKEL (reference sequence). This CDR3 region has 15 residues. The ends lost 3 bases at V and 8 bases at J; junction bases unmatched: 4. The chain's CDR3 is CASSHRLAGGDEQFF. CDR3 DNA sequence: TGTGCCAGCAGCCATAGACTAGCGGGGGGCGATGAGCAGTTCTTC.

The chain has TRBV6-1 and TRBJ2-5; TRBD2 agrees at 9 bases. The V segment lost 8 bases and the J segment 3 bases; nucleotides outside the gene matches: 10. The CDR3 runs to 15 residues. Germline V gene sequence: CDR1 MNHNS, CDR2 SASEGT. The CDR3: CASAELLAGEETQYF. The CDR3 nucleotides read TGTGCCAGCGCCGAGTTACTAGCGGGCGAAGAGACCCAGTACTTC.

This clonotype was seen only a few times. This chain uses TRBV7-8 with TRBJ1-1; D is ambiguous. V lost 5 bases to trimming and J lost 0 bases, with 13 bases between them. CDR3 length equals 15 residues. Germline CDR1 reads SGHVS; CDR2 reads FQNEAQ. CDR3 nucleotide sequence: TGTGCCAGCAGCCCCCATATCAGCTTGAACACTGAAGCTTTCTTT. This codes for CASSPHISLNTEAFF.

This clonotype turned up a few times. The chain has TRBV14 and TRBJ2-5, with D possibly being TRBD2 (6 bases). Near its end, the DNA agrees better with TRBJ2-1, so the J call may be wrong. Germline V gene data show CDR1 as SGHDN and CDR2 as FVKESK. The CDR3 is 15 amino acids. This CDR3 is CASSQRDSFYNEQFF. CDR3 coding DNA: TGTGCCAGCAGCCAGCGGGACTCCTTCTACAATGAGCAGTTCTTC.

This chain links TRBV6-1 with TRBJ1-2; D gene uncertain. Germline CDR1 is MNHNS and CDR2 is SASEGT. The CDR3 is made up of 12 amino acids. Trimming stripped 3 bases from V and 7 bases from J, with 9 bases between. The CDR3 DNA is TGTGCCAGCAGTGACGGGTGGGGTGGCTACACCTTC. It codes for CASSDGWGGYTF.

This clonotype was seen only a few times. The rearrangement links TRBV27 to TRBJ2-1; 7 nucleotides align to TRBD2. Per the germline V gene, CDR1 is MNHEY and CDR2 is SMNVEV (reference sequence). V gave up 2 bases and J gave up 3 bases; unmatched junction bases: 4. This CDR3 is built from 15 residues. DNA of the CDR3: TGTGCCAGCAGTTTAGCGGGGGAATACTACAATGAGCAGTTCTTC. Amino acids: CASSLAGEYYNEQFF.

This clonotype was seen a few times. The chain carries TRBV12-3 or TRBV12-4 and TRBJ1-5; no definite D call. Trimming removed 1 base from V and 6 bases from J, with 16 bases in between. This CDR3 spans 16 amino acids. The CDR3 loop reads CASSLELVTASQPQHF. In DNA form, the CDR3 reads TGTGCCAGCAGTTTAGAGTTGGTTACTGCGTCTCAGCCCCAGCATTTT.

This clonotype was detected only a few times. This chain links TRBV27 with TRBJ1-6, with D perhaps matching TRBD1 (6 bases). Germline V gene lookup returns CDR1 MNHEY and CDR2 SMNVEV (reference sequence). There are 16 residues in the CDR3. V was cut by 3 bases and J by 5 bases, with 14 bases left in between. For the CDR3, the DNA is TGTGCCAGCAGTTTGACAGGTCCGACCCATAATTCACCCCTCCACTTT. Translated, it gives CASSLTGPTHNSPLHF.

This clonotype was detected many times. CDR3 in DNA: TGTGCCAGCAGCCCTGGGGGACTTAGCAACTATGGCTACACCTTC. Translation gives CASSPGGLSNYGYTF. The chain is built from TRBV5-4 and TRBJ1-2, with a possible D match to TRBD1 (5 bases). CDR3 size: 15 residues. Trimming took 4 bases from V and 2 from J, leaving 15 bases between them. CDR1 is SGHNT, CDR2 YYREEE, per germline (reference sequence). The complete variable domain, with remaining parts taken from reference TRBV5-4 and TRBJ1-2, reads ETGVTQSPTHLIKTRGQQVTLRCSSQSGHNTVSWYQQALGQGPQFIFQYYREEENGRGNFPPRFSGLQFPNYSSELNVNALELDDSALYLCASSPGGLSNYGYTFGSGTRLTVV.